The 5 T cell receptor beta chains in this list originate from one sample, sequenced in a study of CD8 T cells in ankylosing spondylitis. TCRdb independently ran MiXCR on the 5' RACE reads; one entry per CDR3 protein. Here the sample spans about 200,000 distinct CDR3 sequences, around 13% being singletons. Sequenced material: blood, either unsorted or a sorted T cell fraction (not recorded which). These receptors were taken from a male donor with ankylosing spondylitis or in good health (not recorded which).

The chain employs TRBV4-1 and TRBJ2-1; D is perhaps TRBD2 (6 bases). The germline V gene encodes CDR1 MGHRA and CDR2 YSYEKL. CDR3 length: 13 residues. Trimming shortened V by 2 bases and J by 5 bases, and 7 bases separated the two germline ends. The DNA of the CDR3 is TGCGCCAGCAGCCAAAGACTAGACAATGAGCAGTTCTTC. Translation: CASSQRLDNEQFF.

This clonotype showed up just a few times. The chain employs TRBV7-9 and TRBJ1-3; possible D gene TRBD1, 6 bases. Germline loops: CDR1 SEHNR, CDR2 FQNEAQ (reference sequence). The ends were cut back, 3 bases at V and 0 bases at J, with 12 bases in the middle. The CDR3 spans 16 residues. The chain's CDR3 is CASSFSTGSSGNTIYF. The CDR3 nucleotides are TGTGCCAGCAGCTTCTCAACAGGGAGCTCTGGAAACACCATATATTTT.

This clonotype was observed at least ten times. The chain couples TRBV7-9 to TRBJ2-1; 8 bases are shared with TRBD2. The CDR3 length is 15 residues. V was clipped by 6 bases and J by 8 bases; unmatched bases: 12. Per the germline V gene, CDR1 is SEHNR and CDR2 is FQNEAQ (reference sequence). As DNA, the CDR3 is TGTGCCAGCAGGAAAGGTAGCGGGAATCCGGATGAGCAGTTCTTC. It specifies CASRKGSGNPDEQFF.

This clonotype was observed a handful of times. The rearrangement uses TRBV7-8 and TRBJ2-1, with 14 bases identical to TRBD2. The J segment lost 9 bases and the V segment lost 5 bases, leaving 6 bases of the junction unmatched. This CDR3 is built from 15 residues. Germline CDR1 reads SGHVS; CDR2 reads FQNEAQ. DNA for the CDR3: TGTGCCAGCAGCCTGACTAGCGGGAGGGCTGGTGAGCAGTTCTTC. Translated: CASSLTSGRAGEQFF.

This clonotype was seen only a few times. The V gene is TRBV4-2, the J gene TRBJ2-4; TRBD2 aligns across 7 bases. Germline CDR1 is LGHNA and CDR2 is YNFKEQ. This CDR3 has 16 residues. V lost 0 bases, J lost 1 base, and 3 bases stayed unmatched. The CDR3: CASSQDFGGAKNIQYF. The CDR3 nucleotides read TGTGCCAGCAGCCAAGATTTCGGGGGGGCCAAAAACATTCAGTACTTC.